A single sample is the source of the 29 T cell receptor beta chains below, sequenced in a study of kidney transplant recipient with SARS-CoV-2 infection. TCRdb re-called the reads through MiXCR, storing one row per CDR3 protein. The sample has 200,000 to 300,000 distinct CDR3 sequences; around 26% are singletons. The starting material was a blood sample, obtained at baseline and on roughly day 110 from a kidney transplant recipient. Receptors originate from a young adult male patient who had COVID-19 and was a kidney transplant recipient. Some of these T cells may belong to the graft donor.

This clonotype was picked up many times. The chain employs TRBV21-1 and TRBJ1-2; the table gives TRBD1 as D, unverified against the DNA. TRBV21-1 is an annotated pseudogene. CDR3 length: 19 amino acids. The CDR3 reads CASSKAKGGGTNRGYGYTF. CDR3 DNA sequence: TGTGCCAGCAGCAAAGCAAAAGGGGGTGGAACCAACAGGGGCTATGGCTACACCTTC.

This clonotype showed up many times. The genes are TRBV11-3 and TRBJ2-3; D gene unclear. CDR3 size: 13 residues. Deletions cut 4 bases from V and 5 bases from J, with 10 bases between. Germline V CDR1 and CDR2: SGHNT, YENEEA. DNA of the CDR3: TGTGCCAGCAGCTCAATTATCGGAGATACGCAGTATTTT. Translated, it gives CASSSIIGDTQYF.

This clonotype was seen repeatedly, ten times or more. The DNA is omitted, as the CDR3 cannot be located on it reliably, and the CDR3 follows TCRdb's listing. This sequence joins TRBV7-5 and TRBJ1-2; TRBD1 is the table's D call and was not checked against the DNA. TRBV7-5 is reported as a pseudogene. Both ends counted, the CDR3 spans 19 residues. The chain's CDR3 is CISVPEHSCEVGKTYGYTF.

As concerns this clonotype: This sequence may be a read error, since a much larger clone differs from it by one base. The chain is built from TRBV5-4 and TRBJ2-2; D may be TRBD2 (6 bases). The CDR3 is 16 amino acids. Per germline, CDR1 SGHNT and CDR2 YYREEE (reference sequence). The CDR3 spells CASSSHTSSGTGKLFF. DNA of the CDR3: TGTGCCAGCAGCTCCCATACTAGCAGCGGTACCGGGAAGCTGTTTTTT.

Notes on this clonotype: This may come from a read error, since a much larger clone is one base off. The chain employs TRBV29-1 and TRBJ2-5; 9 nucleotides align to TRBD1. The J call may be in error: the DNA end matches TRBJ2-7 better. CDR3 length equals 16 residues. The germline V gene has CDR1 SQVTM and CDR2 ANQGSEA. CDR3 sequence: CGVVGERNRGLYEQYF. The CDR3 coding sequence is TGCGGCGTTGTGGGGGAGCGAAACAGGGGGCTCTACGAGCAGTACTTC.

This clonotype was observed many times. The chain links TRBV11-3 to TRBJ1-2; D gene unclear. The CDR3 length is 17 residues. Germline assignment: CDR1 SGHNT and CDR2 YENEEA. The V and J ends lost 5 bases and 4 bases respectively, with 23 bases between them. The CDR3 protein is CASSNKLDLGKTYGYTF. The CDR3 DNA reads as TGTGCCAGCAGCAATAAACTCGATCTCGGAAAGACCTATGGCTACACCTTC.

Turning to this clonotype: A single base separates this from a much larger clone, so it may be a read error. The chain recombines TRBV24-1 with TRBJ2-2; D possibly corresponds to TRBD2 (6 bases). This CDR3 comprises 15 residues. Germline assignment: CDR1 KGHDR and CDR2 SFDVKD. The DNA for the CDR3 is TGTGCCACCAGTGGACTAGACTCAACCACCGAGGAGCTGTTTTTT. Translation gives CATSGLDSTTEELFF.

This clonotype was found many times. The V and J genes are TRBV2 and TRBJ2-3; D gene unclear. Trimming pared 6 bases from V and 3 bases from J, leaving 7 bases between. The CDR3 sequence is 12 residues long. Germline CDR1 and CDR2: SNHLY and FYNNEI. The CDR3 DNA sequence: TGTGCCAGCAGAGGCGCTACAGATACGCAGTATTTT. Translating it yields CASRGATDTQYF.

This clonotype was recorded at least ten times. This chain links TRBV10-3 with TRBJ1-6; 12 nucleotides align to TRBD1. Germline CDR1 is ENHRY and CDR2 is SYGVKD. V shed 6 bases, J shed 7 bases, and the junction held 10 bases outside the gene matches. CDR3 length equals 17 residues. CDR3 DNA: TGTGCCATCAGACCATCCGGGACAGGGGGCCGGAATTCACCCCTCCACTTT. It codes for CAIRPSGTGGRNSPLHF.

This clonotype came up a few times. The rearrangement uses TRBV27 and TRBJ2-2; 10 bases are a match to TRBD2. CDR3 size: 16 residues. Per the germline V gene, CDR1 is MNHEY and CDR2 is SMNVEV (reference sequence). Trimming at V came to 4 bases and at J to 7 bases, leaving 9 bases not matched to a gene. The CDR3: CASSSPAGGPGGELFF. CDR3 DNA: TGTGCCAGCAGTTCGCCAGCGGGGGGGCCGGGCGGGGAGCTGTTTTTT.

This clonotype was picked up many times. V and J are TRBV2 and TRBJ1-1; 7 bases fit TRBD1. With 0 bases clipped from V and 1 base from J, the junction kept 5 bases outside the gene matches. Germline V gene sequence: CDR1 SNHLY, CDR2 FYNNEI. CDR3 length: 16 amino acids. Here the CDR3 DNA reads TGTGCCAGCAGTGAAGCGTGGGACAGACCGAACACTGAAGCTTTCTTT. Translating it yields CASSEAWDRPNTEAFF.

With regard to this clonotype: A much larger clone is a single base away; this may be a read error. V gene TRBV6-6 combines with J gene TRBJ1-1; D is undetermined. From germline, CDR1 is MNHNY and CDR2 SVGAGI (reference sequence). This CDR3 is built from 11 residues. The CDR3: CASSYVGEASF. DNA of the CDR3: TGTGCCAGCAGTTATGTCGGTGAAGCTTCCTTT.

Note on this clonotype: This may come from a read error, since a much larger clone is one base off. J is TRBJ2-1 and V is TRBV11-3; D is unclear. Germline CDR1 SGHNT, CDR2 YENEEA. The CDR3 is made up of 11 amino acids. The CDR3 is CATRMRHERFF. Here the CDR3 DNA reads TGTGCCACCCGAATGAGGCATGAGCGGTTCTTC.

In the case of this clonotype: This may be a read error, as it is one base from a much larger clone. The chain uses TRBV27 and TRBJ2-3; tentative D call: TRBD1 (6 bases). V shed 7 bases and J shed 1 base, with 12 bases lying between them. The CDR3 is made up of 14 amino acids. The germline V gene encodes CDR1 MNHEY and CDR2 SMNVEV (reference sequence). The CDR3 region is CASKPGAGTDTQYF. The CDR3 DNA reads as TGTGCCAGCAAACCAGGGGCGGGCACAGATACGCAGTATTTT.

On this clonotype itself: This may be a read error: a much more frequent sequence differs by one nucleotide. The genes are TRBV6-5 and TRBJ1-2; no clear D. V dropped 5 bases and J dropped 4 bases, with 23 bases sitting between them. Germline V gene sequence: CDR1 MNHEY, CDR2 SVGAGI. The CDR3 spans 17 residues. The CDR3 reads CASSKRPPYGKTYGYTF. CDR3 nucleotide sequence: TGTGCCAGCAGTAAACGACCGCCTTACGGAAAGACCTATGGCTACACCTTC.

This clonotype was seen ten or more times. The chain joins TRBV19 to TRBJ2-1, with D uncertain. CDR1 and CDR2 (germline): LNHDA, SQIVND (reference sequence). CDR3 size: 14 residues. Trimming took 6 bases from V and 12 from J, leaving 21 bases between them. The CDR3 sequence: CASRHLLHPRWQFF. The CDR3 region has the DNA TGTGCCAGTAGACATCTCCTCCACCCCCGGTGGCAGTTCTTC.

This clonotype has at least ten counts. The chain uses TRBV12-3 or TRBV12-4 and TRBJ2-1; 9 bases match TRBD2. The CDR3 loop spans 17 amino acids. V was clipped by 3 bases and J by 4 bases; unmatched bases: 10. CDR3 protein: CASSFLGTSQGYNEQFF. The CDR3 nucleotides read TGTGCCAGCAGTTTCCTCGGGACTAGCCAGGGGTACAATGAGCAGTTCTTC.

This clonotype was seen ten or more times. V gene TRBV7-8 combines with J gene TRBJ1-1; 7 bases are shared with TRBD1. Germline CDR1 reads SGHVS; CDR2 reads FQNEAQ. The CDR3 is 16 residues long. V dropped 5 bases and J dropped 1; count of bases not matched to a gene: 10. The CDR3 spells CASSPIAGGTNTEAFF. In DNA, the CDR3 is TGTGCCAGCAGCCCCATAGCAGGGGGGACGAACACTGAAGCTTTCTTT.

At least ten counts were recorded for this clonotype. This chain connects TRBV2 to TRBJ1-3; tentative D call: TRBD1 (6 bases). The V end was cut by 3 bases, the J end by 4 bases, with 13 bases between. The CDR3 has 15 amino acids. Germline V gene data show CDR1 as SNHLY and CDR2 as FYNNEI. In DNA form, the CDR3 reads TGTGCCAGCAGTGATTATACAGGGACCGGAAACACCATATATTTT. Translating it yields CASSDYTGTGNTIYF.

On this clonotype itself: This may be a read error: a much more frequent sequence differs by one nucleotide. In nucleotides, the CDR3 is TGTGCCAGCAGTTGCGAAATCTGCATCGGAAGGACCTATGGCTACACCTTC. Translating it yields CASSCEICIGRTYGYTF. The gene calls are TRBV6-2 or TRBV6-3 and TRBJ1-2; D remains ambiguous. The germline V gene has CDR1 MNHEY and CDR2 SVGEGT. V lost 4 bases and J lost 4, with 22 bases in between. This CDR3 region has 17 residues.

This clonotype came up many times. The chain employs TRBV28 and TRBJ2-7, with 9 bases lining up with TRBD1. This CDR3 has 15 residues. The germline V gene has CDR1 MDHEN and CDR2 SYDVKM. V dropped 8 bases and J dropped 3; count of bases not matched to a gene: 11. DNA for the CDR3: TGTGCCAGCCGCTCCTCCGGGACAGGGAGCTACGAGCAGTACTTC. It translates to CASRSSGTGSYEQYF.

This clonotype was observed many times. The rearrangement joins TRBV27 to TRBJ2-2, with D possibly matching TRBD2 (6 bases). There are 13 residues in the CDR3. Trimming took off 5 bases at V and 9 bases at J, with 13 bases between the two ends. Germline CDR1 MNHEY, CDR2 SMNVEV (reference sequence). The CDR3 here is CASSPGLRRELFF. The CDR3 DNA reads TGTGCCAGCAGTCCAGGACTAAGGAGGGAGCTGTTTTTT.

With respect to this clonotype: This may arise from a read error, as a much more abundant clone is one base away. The chain combines TRBV3-2 with TRBJ2-7. TRBV3-2 is assigned pseudogene status. The CDR3 covers 14 residues. CDR3: CASSSKAAAYEQYF. CDR3 coding DNA: TGTGCCAGCAGCTCCAAGGCAGCCGCCTACGAGCAGTACTTC.

Notes on this clonotype: Since a much larger clone is just one base distant, this may be a read error. Since no conserved phenylalanine or tryptophan closes the CDR3, a read error is the likely cause. V usage is TRBV20-1 and J usage is TRBJ1-2, with D uncertain. The germline gives CDR1 DFQATT, CDR2 SNEGSKA (reference sequence). The CDR3 sequence is 16 residues long. V was pared by 5 bases and J by 4 bases, with 23 bases between. This chain's CDR3 is CSAAQPLFRKTYGYTL. The CDR3 region has the DNA TGCAGTGCTGCCCAGCCGCTGTTTCGAAAGACCTATGGCTACACCCTC.

In its sample, this clonotype was seen many times. The chain combines TRBV11-3 with TRBJ2-7; 10 bases are shared with TRBD1. In germline, CDR1 is SGHNT, CDR2 YENEEA. The CDR3 has 17 residues. Trimming at V came to 1 base and at J to 3 bases, leaving 9 bases not matched to a gene. CDR3 in amino acids: CASSLARFGDRGYEQYF. The DNA for the CDR3 is TGTGCCAGCAGCTTAGCTCGATTCGGGGACAGGGGCTACGAGCAGTACTTC.

The genes are TRBV12-3 or TRBV12-4 and TRBJ2-4; tentative D call: TRBD1 (7 bases). The V end was cut by 6 bases, the J end by 0 bases, with 33 bases between. The CDR3 extends over 22 amino acids. The CDR3 spells CASSRLGFKLAGQFLAKNIQYF. CDR3 DNA: TGTGCCAGCAGCAGATTAGGGTTCAAGTTGGCGGGACAGTTCTTAGCCAAAAACATTCAGTACTTC.

This clonotype was observed at least ten times. The chain combines TRBV7-8 with TRBJ1-2, with D uncertain. Germline V gives CDR1 SGHVS, CDR2 FQNEAQ. The CDR3 is made up of 17 amino acids. Trimming shortened V by 4 bases and J by 4 bases, and 22 bases separated the two germline ends. The CDR3 DNA sequence: TGTGCCAGCAGCTATGGTTCGTTTACCCGAAAGACCTATGGCTACACCTTC. It encodes CASSYGSFTRKTYGYTF.

CDR3: CASSSLPRGGKTYGYTF. In nucleotides, the CDR3 is TGTGCCAGCAGCAGTTTACCCAGAGGCGGAAAGACCTATGGCTACACCTTC. The chain recombines TRBV7-2 with TRBJ1-2, with D hard to call. CDR1 is SGHTA, CDR2 FQGNSA, per germline. This CDR3 has 17 residues. V lost 5 bases to trimming and J lost 4 bases, with 23 bases between them.

In this sample, this clonotype turned up many times. This sequence joins TRBV20-1 and TRBJ2-1; D is unclear. With 0 bases removed from V and 3 bases from J, the gap between germline ends came to 12 bases. Germline V gene lookup returns CDR1 DFQATT and CDR2 SNEGSKA (reference sequence). This CDR3 is 15 amino acids long. The CDR3 spells CSARDMGIFYNEQFF. CDR3 sequence (DNA): TGCAGTGCTAGAGATATGGGAATCTTCTACAATGAGCAGTTCTTC.